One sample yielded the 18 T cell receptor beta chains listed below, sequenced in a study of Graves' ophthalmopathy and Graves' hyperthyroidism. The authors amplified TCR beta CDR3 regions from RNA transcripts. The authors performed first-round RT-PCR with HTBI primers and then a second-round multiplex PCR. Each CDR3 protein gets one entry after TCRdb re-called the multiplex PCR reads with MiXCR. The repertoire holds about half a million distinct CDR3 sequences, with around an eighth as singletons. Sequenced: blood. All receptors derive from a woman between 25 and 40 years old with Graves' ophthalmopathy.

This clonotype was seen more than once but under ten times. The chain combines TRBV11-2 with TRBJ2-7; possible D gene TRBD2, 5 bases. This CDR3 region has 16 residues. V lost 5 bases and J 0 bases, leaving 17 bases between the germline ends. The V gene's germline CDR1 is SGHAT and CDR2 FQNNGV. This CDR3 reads CASSLGWRVISYEQYF. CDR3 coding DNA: TGTGCCAGCAGCCTTGGATGGCGGGTGATCTCCTACGAGCAGTACTTC. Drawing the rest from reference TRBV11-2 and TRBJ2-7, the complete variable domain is EAGVAQSPRYKIIEKRQSVAFWCNPISGHATLYWYQQILGQGPKLLIQFQNNGVVDDSQLPKDRFSAERLKGVDSTLKIQPAKLEDSAVYLCASSLGWRVISYEQYFGPGTRLTVT.

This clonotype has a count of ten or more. In nucleotides, the CDR3 is TGTGCCAGCAGTGAAGTGTCTAGCCGACAGACCCAGTACTTC. It is translated as CASSEVSSRQTQYF. V gene TRBV2 combines with J gene TRBJ2-5, with D tentatively TRBD2 (5 bases). V was trimmed by 1 base and J by 6 bases, leaving 12 bases between them. Germline V gene lookup returns CDR1 SNHLY and CDR2 FYNNEI. The CDR3 runs 14 residues.

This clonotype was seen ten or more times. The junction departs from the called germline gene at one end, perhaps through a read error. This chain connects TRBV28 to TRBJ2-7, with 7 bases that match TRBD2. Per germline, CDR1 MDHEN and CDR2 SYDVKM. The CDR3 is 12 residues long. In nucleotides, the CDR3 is TGTGCCAGCAGCCCGGGACCGAGGGAGGGATCCTTC. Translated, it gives CASSPGPREGSF. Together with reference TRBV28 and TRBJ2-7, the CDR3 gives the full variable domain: DVKVTQSSRYLVKRTGEKVFLECVQDMDHENMFWYRQDPGLGLRLIYFSYDVKMKEKGDIPEGYSVSREKKERFSLILESASTNQTSMYLCASSPGPREGSFGPGTRLTVT.

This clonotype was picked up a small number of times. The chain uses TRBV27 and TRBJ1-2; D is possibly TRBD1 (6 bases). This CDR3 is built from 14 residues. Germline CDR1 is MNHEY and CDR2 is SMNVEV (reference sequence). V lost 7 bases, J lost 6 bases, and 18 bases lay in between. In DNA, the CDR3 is TGTGCCAGCACCACTGGGAGGGGGGGACATGGCTACACCTTC. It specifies CASTTGRGGHGYTF.

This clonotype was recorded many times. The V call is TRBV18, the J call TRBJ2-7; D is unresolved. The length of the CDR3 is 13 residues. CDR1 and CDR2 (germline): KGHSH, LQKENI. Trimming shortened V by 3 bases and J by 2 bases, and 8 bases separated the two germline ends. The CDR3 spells CASSPKSTYEQYF. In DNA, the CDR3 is TGTGCCAGCTCACCGAAGAGCACCTACGAGCAGTACTTC.

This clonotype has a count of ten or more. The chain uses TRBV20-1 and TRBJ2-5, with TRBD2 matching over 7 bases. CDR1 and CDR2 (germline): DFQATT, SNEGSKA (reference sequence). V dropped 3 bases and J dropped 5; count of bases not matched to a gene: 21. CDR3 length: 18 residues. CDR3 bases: TGCAGTGCTAGTTATCCCCGGGCTAGCGAGACCGGGGGGGAGACCCAGTACTTC. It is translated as CSASYPRASETGGETQYF.

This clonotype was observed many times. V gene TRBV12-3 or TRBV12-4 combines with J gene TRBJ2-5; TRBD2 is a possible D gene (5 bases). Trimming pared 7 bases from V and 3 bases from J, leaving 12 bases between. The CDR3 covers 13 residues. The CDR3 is CASTMWGEETQYF. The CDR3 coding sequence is TGTGCCAGCACTATGTGGGGAGAAGAGACCCAGTACTTC.

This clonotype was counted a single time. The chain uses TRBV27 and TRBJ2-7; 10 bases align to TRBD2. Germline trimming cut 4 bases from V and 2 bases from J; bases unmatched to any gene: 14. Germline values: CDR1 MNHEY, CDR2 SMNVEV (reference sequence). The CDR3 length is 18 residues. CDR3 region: CASSWRLQTSGVPYEQYF. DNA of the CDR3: TGTGCCAGCAGTTGGAGGCTCCAAACTAGCGGGGTCCCCTACGAGCAGTACTTC.

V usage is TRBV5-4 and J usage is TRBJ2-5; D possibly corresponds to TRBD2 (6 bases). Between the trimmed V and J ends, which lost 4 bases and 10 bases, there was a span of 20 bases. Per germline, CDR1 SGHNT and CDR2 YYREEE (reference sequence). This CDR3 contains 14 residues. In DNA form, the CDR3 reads TGTGCCAGCAGCGGGGGGATGCCCCGTGGAGACCAGTACTTC. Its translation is CASSGGMPRGDQYF.

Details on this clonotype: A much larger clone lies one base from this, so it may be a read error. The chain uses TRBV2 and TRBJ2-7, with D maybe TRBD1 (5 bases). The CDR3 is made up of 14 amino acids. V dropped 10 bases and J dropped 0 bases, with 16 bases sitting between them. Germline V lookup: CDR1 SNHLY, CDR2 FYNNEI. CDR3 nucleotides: TGTGCCATCCCCTGGGGCGAGAGCTCCTACGAGCAGTACTTC. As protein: CAIPWGESSYEQYF.

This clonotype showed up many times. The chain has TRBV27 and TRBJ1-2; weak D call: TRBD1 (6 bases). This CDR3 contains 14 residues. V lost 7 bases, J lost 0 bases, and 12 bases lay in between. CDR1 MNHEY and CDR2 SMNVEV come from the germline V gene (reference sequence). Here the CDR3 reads CASTPGASNYGYTF. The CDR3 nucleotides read TGTGCCAGCACACCGGGGGCATCTAACTATGGCTACACCTTC.

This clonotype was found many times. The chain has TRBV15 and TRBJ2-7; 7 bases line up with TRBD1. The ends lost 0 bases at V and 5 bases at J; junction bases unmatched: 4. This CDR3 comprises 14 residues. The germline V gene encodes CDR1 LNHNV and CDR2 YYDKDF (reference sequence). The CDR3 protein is CATSRDVDRDEQYF. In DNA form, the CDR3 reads TGTGCCACCAGCAGAGACGTCGACAGGGACGAGCAGTACTTC.

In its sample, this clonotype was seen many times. CDR3 coding DNA: TGTGCCATCAGTGAGTCGCGGGAAGTGAAGCAGTACTTC. Its translation: CAISESREVKQYF. The chain links TRBV10-3 to TRBJ2-7; maybe TRBD2 (6 bases). V was cut by 0 bases and J by 8 bases, with 11 bases left in between. Germline V gives CDR1 ENHRY, CDR2 SYGVKD. The CDR3 sequence is 13 residues long.

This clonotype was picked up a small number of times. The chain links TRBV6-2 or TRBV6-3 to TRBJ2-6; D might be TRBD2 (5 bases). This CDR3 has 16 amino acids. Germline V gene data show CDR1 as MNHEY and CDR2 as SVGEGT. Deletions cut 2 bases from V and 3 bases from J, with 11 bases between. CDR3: CASSYVGDDGANVLTF. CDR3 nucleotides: TGTGCCAGCAGTTACGTGGGAGATGATGGGGCCAACGTCCTGACTTTC.

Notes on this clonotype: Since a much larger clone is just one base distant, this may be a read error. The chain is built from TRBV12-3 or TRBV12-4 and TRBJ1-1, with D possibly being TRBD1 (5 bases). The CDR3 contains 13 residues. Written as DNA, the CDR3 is TGTGCCAGCAGCTTTGGGACGCCAACTGAAGCTTGCTTT. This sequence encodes CASSFGTPTEACF.

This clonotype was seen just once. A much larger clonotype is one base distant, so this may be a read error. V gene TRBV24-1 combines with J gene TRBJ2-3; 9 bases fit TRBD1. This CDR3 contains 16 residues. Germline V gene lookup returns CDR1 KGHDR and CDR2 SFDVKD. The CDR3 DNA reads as TGTGCCACCAGTGACCAGACAGGGGGAGTGTCAGATGCGCAGTATTTT. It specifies CATSDQTGGVSDAQYF.

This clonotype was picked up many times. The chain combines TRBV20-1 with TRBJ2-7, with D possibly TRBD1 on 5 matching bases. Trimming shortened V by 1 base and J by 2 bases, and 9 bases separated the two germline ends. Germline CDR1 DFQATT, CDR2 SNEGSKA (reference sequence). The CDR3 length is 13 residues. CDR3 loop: CSARGSRAYEQYF. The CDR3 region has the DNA TGCAGTGCTAGAGGTAGCAGGGCCTACGAGCAGTACTTC.

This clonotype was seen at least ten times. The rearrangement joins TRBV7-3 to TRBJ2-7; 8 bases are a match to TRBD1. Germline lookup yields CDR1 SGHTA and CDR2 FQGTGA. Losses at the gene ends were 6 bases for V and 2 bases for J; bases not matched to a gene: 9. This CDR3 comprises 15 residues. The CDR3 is CASSLAGTGAYEQYF. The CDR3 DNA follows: TGTGCCAGCAGTCTTGCCGGGACAGGAGCCTACGAGCAGTACTTC.